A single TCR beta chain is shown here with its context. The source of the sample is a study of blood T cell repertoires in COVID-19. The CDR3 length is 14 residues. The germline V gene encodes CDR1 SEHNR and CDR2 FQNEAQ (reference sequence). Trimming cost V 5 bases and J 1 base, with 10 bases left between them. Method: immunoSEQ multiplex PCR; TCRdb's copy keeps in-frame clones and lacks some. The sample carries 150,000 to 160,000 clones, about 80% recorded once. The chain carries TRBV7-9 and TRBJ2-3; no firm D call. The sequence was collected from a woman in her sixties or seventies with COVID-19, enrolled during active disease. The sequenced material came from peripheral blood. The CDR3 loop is CASSPFAGTDTQYF. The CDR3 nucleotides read TGTGCCAGCAGCCCCTTTGCGGGCACAGATACGCAGTATTTT.